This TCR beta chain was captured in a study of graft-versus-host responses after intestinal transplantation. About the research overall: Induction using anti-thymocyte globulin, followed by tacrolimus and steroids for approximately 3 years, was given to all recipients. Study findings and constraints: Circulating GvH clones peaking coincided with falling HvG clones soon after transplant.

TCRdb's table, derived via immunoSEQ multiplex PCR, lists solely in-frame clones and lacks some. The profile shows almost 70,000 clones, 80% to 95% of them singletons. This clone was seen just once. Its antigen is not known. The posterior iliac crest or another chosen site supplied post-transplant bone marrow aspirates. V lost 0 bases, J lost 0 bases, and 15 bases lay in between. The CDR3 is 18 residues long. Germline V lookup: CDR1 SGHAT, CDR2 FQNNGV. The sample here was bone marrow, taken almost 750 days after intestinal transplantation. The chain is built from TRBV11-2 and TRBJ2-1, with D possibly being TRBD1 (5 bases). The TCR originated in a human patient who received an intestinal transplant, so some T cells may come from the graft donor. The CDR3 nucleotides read TGTGCCAGCAGCTTAGACCCTTTGGGGCCGAGCTCCTACAATGAGCAGTTCTTC. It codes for CASSLDPLGPSSYNEQFF.